This passage covers 17 T cell receptor beta chains from one sample sequenced in a study of Graves' ophthalmopathy and Graves' hyperthyroidism. The TCR beta CDR3 regions underwent amplification from RNA transcripts. RT-PCR with HTBI primers came first, then second-round multiplex PCR. One entry per CDR3 protein, called by TCRdb with MiXCR from the multiplex PCR reads. Among approximately 410,000 distinct CDR3 sequences listed, roughly 14% were seen once. Material: peripheral blood. The receptors derive from a woman aged 18 to 35 with stable Graves' hyperthyroidism.

CDR3 coding DNA: TGTGCCAGCACCAAAGGGACAGGGAACTATGGCTACACCTTC. It is translated as CASTKGTGNYGYTF. V usage is TRBV7-2 and J usage is TRBJ1-2; 9 bases fit TRBD1. Germline CDR1 and CDR2: SGHTA and FQGNSA. Trimming at V came to 7 bases and at J to 2 bases, leaving 5 bases not matched to a gene. The CDR3 consists of 14 residues.

This clonotype came up many times. The chain employs TRBV10-3 and TRBJ1-1; 7 bases match TRBD1. This CDR3 has 15 residues. V lost 1 base, J lost 4 bases, and 6 bases stayed unmatched. Germline CDR1 reads ENHRY; CDR2 reads SYGVKD. The CDR3 DNA reads TGTGCCATCAGTGAGTTCTCGGACAGGAGCACTGAAGCTTTCTTT. Residues: CAISEFSDRSTEAFF.

This clonotype was seen many times. The gene calls are TRBV9 and TRBJ1-2; 10 bases align to TRBD1. With V trimmed by 7 bases and J by 5 bases, 11 bases remained unmatched. The CDR3 runs to 15 residues. Germline loops: CDR1 SGDLS, CDR2 YYNGEE. The DNA for the CDR3 is TGTGCCAGCTTCTCCCGGGACAGGGGAACTTATGGCTACACCTTC. The encoded protein is CASFSRDRGTYGYTF. Looking up the rest from reference TRBV9 and TRBJ1-2 gives the full variable domain: DSGVTQTPKHLITATGQRVTLRCSPRSGDLSVYWYQQSLDQGLQFLIQYYNGEERAKGNILERFSAQQFPDLHSELNLSSLELGDSALYFCASFSRDRGTYGYTFGSGTRLTVV.

This clonotype has a handful of counts. V and J are TRBV7-9 and TRBJ2-5; 8 bases agree with TRBD1. The J segment lost 0 bases and the V segment lost 7 bases, leaving 10 bases of the junction unmatched. CDR3 length: 16 amino acids. CDR1 and CDR2 from the germline V gene are SEHNR and FQNEAQ (reference sequence). CDR3 loop: CASTYTVTGDQETQYF. The CDR3 DNA reads as TGTGCCAGCACCTACACCGTGACAGGGGACCAAGAGACCCAGTACTTC.

There are many counts of this clonotype. V is TRBV24-1 and J is TRBJ2-5; the D is unclear. Germline CDR1 is KGHDR and CDR2 is SFDVKD. This CDR3 contains 14 residues. Between the trimmed V and J ends, which lost 4 bases and 1 base, there was a span of 9 bases. The CDR3: CATSDPDGQETQYF. The DNA of the CDR3 is TGTGCCACCAGTGACCCGGACGGCCAAGAGACCCAGTACTTC.

This clonotype has at least ten counts. This sequence joins TRBV11-1 and TRBJ2-7, with D hard to call. There are 12 residues in the CDR3. Trimming removed 4 bases at V and 5 bases at J, with 9 bases between. Germline V gives CDR1 SGHAT, CDR2 FQDESV (reference sequence). The CDR3 DNA sequence: TGTGCCAGCAGCTCGACCCTCAACGAGCAGTACTTC. Encoded protein: CASSSTLNEQYF.

Ten or more counts support this clonotype. V is TRBV6-1 and J is TRBJ1-1, with D uncertain. The CDR3 consists of 11 residues. The V and J ends lost 5 bases and 3 bases respectively, with 4 bases between them. The germline V gene has CDR1 MNHNS and CDR2 SASEGT. DNA for the CDR3: TGTGCCAGCAGTAGAGACACTGAAGCTTTCTTT. This encodes CASSRDTEAFF.

The gene calls are TRBV6-2 or TRBV6-3 and TRBJ2-7; 7 bases fit TRBD1. In germline, CDR1 is MNHEY, CDR2 SVGEGT. This CDR3 is built from 16 residues. The ends lost 3 bases at V and 3 bases at J; junction bases unmatched: 11. The CDR3 nucleotides read TGTGCCAGCAGTTATACCCTCGACAGGGAAAACTACGAGCAGTACTTC. It specifies CASSYTLDRENYEQYF.

The V gene is TRBV6-2 or TRBV6-3, the J gene TRBJ1-1; D is uncertain. The CDR3 sequence is 13 residues long. V shed 4 bases and J shed 1 base, with 7 bases lying between them. The germline gives CDR1 MNHEY, CDR2 SVGEGT. CDR3 in amino acids: CASSSPSNTEAFF. CDR3 coding DNA: TGTGCCAGCAGTTCCCCATCGAACACTGAAGCTTTCTTT.

There are a few counts of this clonotype. This sequence may be a read error, since a much larger clone differs from it by one base. The chain employs TRBV12-3 or TRBV12-4 and TRBJ1-2; 10 positions agree with TRBD1. The CDR3 loop spans 14 amino acids. With 7 bases clipped from V and 5 bases from J, the junction kept 7 bases outside the gene matches. CDR3 protein: CASNLPGQGYGYTF. DNA of the CDR3: TGTGCCAGCAATTTGCCGGGACAGGGGTATGGCTACACCTTC.

At least ten counts were recorded for this clonotype. The chain couples TRBV7-8 to TRBJ2-7; D possibly matches TRBD1 or TRBD2 (5 bases each). The length of the CDR3 is 14 residues. Germline V lookup: CDR1 SGHVS, CDR2 FQNEAQ. Trimming shortened V by 5 bases and J by 2 bases, and 13 bases separated the two germline ends. DNA for the CDR3: TGTGCCAGCAGCGGGGGAGACGCGACCTACGAGCAGTACTTC. It translates to CASSGGDATYEQYF.

This clonotype was observed at least ten times. The chain has TRBV24-1 and TRBJ1-1, with D perhaps matching TRBD1 (6 bases). This CDR3 has 11 amino acids. Looked up from germline, CDR1 is KGHDR and CDR2 is SFDVKD. V lost 10 bases to trimming and J lost 2 bases, with 7 bases between them. CDR3 in amino acids: CATQGNTEAFF. The DNA for the CDR3 is TGTGCCACACAGGGTAACACTGAAGCTTTCTTT.

V is TRBV6-5 and J is TRBJ2-1, with 8 bases that match TRBD1. Unmatched junction bases numbered 4, after V lost 0 bases and J lost 0 bases. This CDR3 spans 17 amino acids. Germline V lookup: CDR1 MNHEY, CDR2 SVGAGI. The CDR3 bases are TGTGCCAGCAGTTACTCAACCGGGACAGGCTCCTACAATGAGCAGTTCTTC. As protein: CASSYSTGTGSYNEQFF.

The sample holds many counts of this clonotype. The chain uses TRBV19 and TRBJ2-7, with D perhaps given as TRBD1 or TRBD2 (6 bases each). V lost 10 bases and J 2 bases, leaving 12 bases between the germline ends. Germline CDR1 is LNHDA and CDR2 is SQIVND (reference sequence). The CDR3 consists of 12 residues. The CDR3 DNA sequence: TGTGCCACAGGAGGGGGGCCCTACGAGCAGTACTTC. Protein sequence: CATGGGPYEQYF.

This clonotype has at least ten counts. The chain combines TRBV12-3 or TRBV12-4 with TRBJ1-5; perhaps TRBD1 as D (6 bases). The CDR3 consists of 15 residues. Trimming stripped 2 bases from V and 4 bases from J, with 12 bases between. CDR3 coding DNA: TGTGCCAGCAGTTTACGAGGGGGTCGAAATCAGCCCCAGCATTTT. Its protein product is CASSLRGGRNQPQHF.

To note about this clonotype: At one end, the junction sequence differs from germline, possibly due to a read error. The chain carries TRBV29-1 and TRBJ2-2; perhaps TRBD2 as D (5 bases). This CDR3 spans 15 amino acids. Germline lookup yields CDR1 SQVTM and CDR2 ANQGSEA. The CDR3 is CSVVLDQRFTGKLFF. CDR3 bases: TGCAGCGTTGTATTGGATCAGCGATTCACCGGGAAGCTGTTTTTT.

This clonotype was recorded many times. The chain uses TRBV25-1 and TRBJ2-2; either TRBD1 or TRBD2 may fit D (5 bases each). The CDR3 has 14 amino acids. Between the trimmed V and J ends, which lost 4 bases and 4 bases, there was a span of 10 bases. Germline-derived CDR1 and CDR2 are MGHDK and SYGVNS. The chain's CDR3 is CASSAPGPTGELFF. Written as DNA, the CDR3 is TGTGCCAGCAGTGCACCGGGGCCCACCGGGGAGCTGTTTTTT. The full variable domain, rest sourced from reference TRBV25-1 and TRBJ2-2, is EADIYQTPRYLVIGTGKKITLECSQTMGHDKMYWYQQDPGMELHLIHYSYGVNSTEKGDLSSESTVSRIRTEHFPLTLESARPSHTSQYLCASSAPGPTGELFFGEGSRLTVL.